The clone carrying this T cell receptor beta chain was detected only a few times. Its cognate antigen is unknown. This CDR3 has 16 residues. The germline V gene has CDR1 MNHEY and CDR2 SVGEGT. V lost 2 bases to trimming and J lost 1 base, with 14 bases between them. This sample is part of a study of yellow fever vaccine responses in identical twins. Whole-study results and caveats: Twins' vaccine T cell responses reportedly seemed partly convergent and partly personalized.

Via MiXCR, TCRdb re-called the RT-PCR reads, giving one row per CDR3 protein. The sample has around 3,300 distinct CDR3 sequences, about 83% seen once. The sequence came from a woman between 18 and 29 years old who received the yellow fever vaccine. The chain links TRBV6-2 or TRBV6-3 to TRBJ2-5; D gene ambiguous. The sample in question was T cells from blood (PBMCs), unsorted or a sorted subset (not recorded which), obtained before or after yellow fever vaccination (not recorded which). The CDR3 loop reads CASSYTPPTVQETQYF. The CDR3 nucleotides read TGTGCCAGCAGTTACACCCCACCGACGGTCCAAGAGACCCAGTACTTC.